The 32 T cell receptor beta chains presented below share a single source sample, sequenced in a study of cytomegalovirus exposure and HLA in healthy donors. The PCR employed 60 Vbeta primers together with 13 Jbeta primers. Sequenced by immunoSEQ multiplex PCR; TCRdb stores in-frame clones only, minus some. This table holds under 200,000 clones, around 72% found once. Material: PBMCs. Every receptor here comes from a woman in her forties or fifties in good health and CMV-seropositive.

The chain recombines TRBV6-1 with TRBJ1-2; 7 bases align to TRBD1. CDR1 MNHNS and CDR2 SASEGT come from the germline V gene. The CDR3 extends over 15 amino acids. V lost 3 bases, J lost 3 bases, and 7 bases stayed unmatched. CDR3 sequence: CASSDLSRGDYGYTF. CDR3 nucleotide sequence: TGTGCCAGCAGTGATCTGAGCAGGGGGGACTATGGCTACACCTTC.

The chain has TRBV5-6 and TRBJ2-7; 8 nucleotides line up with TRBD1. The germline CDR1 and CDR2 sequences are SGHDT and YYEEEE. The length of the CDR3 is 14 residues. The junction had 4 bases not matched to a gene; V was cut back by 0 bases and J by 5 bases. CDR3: CASSLGTGLDEQYF. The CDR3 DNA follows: TGTGCCAGCAGCTTGGGGACAGGGCTCGACGAGCAGTACTTC.

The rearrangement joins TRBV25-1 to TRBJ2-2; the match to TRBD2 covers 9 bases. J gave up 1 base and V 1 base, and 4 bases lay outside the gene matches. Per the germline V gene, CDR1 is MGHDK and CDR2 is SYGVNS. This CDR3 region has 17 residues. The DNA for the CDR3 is TGTGCCAGCAGTGAATGGAGGCGGGAGGGGAACACCGGGGAGCTGTTTTTT. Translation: CASSEWRREGNTGELFF.

The CDR3 nucleotides read TGTGCCAGCAGCTTAGGAGGGTGGGGGGGTATGAAGACTAATGAAAAACTGTTTTTT. Translating gives CASSLGGWGGMKTNEKLFF. This chain connects TRBV7-9 to TRBJ1-4; perhaps TRBD1 as D (5 bases). Deletions cut 1 base from V and 2 bases from J, with 20 bases between. This CDR3 comprises 19 residues. CDR1 and CDR2 (germline): SEHNR, FQNEAQ (reference sequence).

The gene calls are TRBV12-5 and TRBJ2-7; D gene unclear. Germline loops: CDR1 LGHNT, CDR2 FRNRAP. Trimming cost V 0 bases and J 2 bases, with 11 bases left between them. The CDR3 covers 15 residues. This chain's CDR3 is CASGLVIEAPYEQYF. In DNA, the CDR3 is TGTGCTAGTGGTTTGGTAATCGAAGCCCCCTACGAGCAGTACTTC.

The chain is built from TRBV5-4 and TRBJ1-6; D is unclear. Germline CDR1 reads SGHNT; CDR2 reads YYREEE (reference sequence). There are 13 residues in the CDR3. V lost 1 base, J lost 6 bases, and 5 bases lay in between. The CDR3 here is CASSLNSNSPLHF. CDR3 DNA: TGTGCCAGCAGCTTGAACAGTAATTCACCCCTCCACTTT.

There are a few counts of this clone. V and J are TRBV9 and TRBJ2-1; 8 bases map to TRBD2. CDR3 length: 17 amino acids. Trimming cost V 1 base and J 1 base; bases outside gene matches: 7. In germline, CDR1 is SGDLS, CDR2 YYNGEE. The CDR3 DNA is TGTGCCAGCAGCGTAATTGATAGCGGGATGTCCTACAATGAGCAGTTCTTC. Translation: CASSVIDSGMSYNEQFF. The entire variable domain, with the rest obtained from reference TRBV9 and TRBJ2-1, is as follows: DSGVTQTPKHLITATGQRVTLRCSPRSGDLSVYWYQQSLDQGLQFLIQYYNGEERAKGNILERFSAQQFPDLHSELNLSSLELGDSALYFCASSVIDSGMSYNEQFFGPGTRLTVL.

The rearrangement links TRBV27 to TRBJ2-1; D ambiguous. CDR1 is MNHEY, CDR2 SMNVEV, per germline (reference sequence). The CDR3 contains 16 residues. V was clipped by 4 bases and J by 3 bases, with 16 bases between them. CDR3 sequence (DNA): TGTGCCAGCAGTTCAGACGGAGCCACCGTCTACAATGAGCAGTTCTTC. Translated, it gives CASSSDGATVYNEQFF.

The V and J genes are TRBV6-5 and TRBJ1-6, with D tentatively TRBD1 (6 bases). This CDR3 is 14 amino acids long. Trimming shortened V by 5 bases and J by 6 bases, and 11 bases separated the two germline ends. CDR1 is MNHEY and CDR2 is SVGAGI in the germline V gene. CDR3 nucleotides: TGTGCCAGCAGTAGAGGACAGCTTAATTCACCCCTCCACTTT. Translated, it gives CASSRGQLNSPLHF.

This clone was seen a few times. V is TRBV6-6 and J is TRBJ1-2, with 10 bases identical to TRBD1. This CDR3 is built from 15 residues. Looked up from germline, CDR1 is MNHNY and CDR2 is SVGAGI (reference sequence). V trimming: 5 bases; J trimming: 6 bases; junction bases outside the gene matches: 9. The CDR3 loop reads CASSTRDRGWDGYTF. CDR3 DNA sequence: TGTGCCAGCAGTACTAGGGACAGGGGATGGGATGGCTACACCTTC.

In nucleotides, the CDR3 is TGCGCCAGCAGCCCGACTAGCTTCTACAATGAGCAGTTCTTC. Translating it yields CASSPTSFYNEQFF. The rearrangement links TRBV4-3 to TRBJ2-1; 7 bases are shared with TRBD2. This CDR3 comprises 14 residues. The germline V gene has CDR1 LGHNA and CDR2 YSLEER. With V trimmed by 4 bases and J by 3 bases, 3 bases remained unmatched.

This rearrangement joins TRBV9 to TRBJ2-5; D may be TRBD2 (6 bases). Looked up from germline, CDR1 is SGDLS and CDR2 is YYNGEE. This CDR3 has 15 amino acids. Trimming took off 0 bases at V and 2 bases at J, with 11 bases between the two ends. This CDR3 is CASSVVGLTQETQYF. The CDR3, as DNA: TGTGCCAGCAGCGTAGTAGGACTAACTCAAGAGACCCAGTACTTC.

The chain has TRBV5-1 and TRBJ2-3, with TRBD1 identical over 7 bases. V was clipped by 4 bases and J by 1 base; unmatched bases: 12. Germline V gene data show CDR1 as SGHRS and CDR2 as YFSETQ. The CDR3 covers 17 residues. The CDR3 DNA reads TGCGCCAGCAGCCCCCTCCCAGGAAGGGGGCGCACAGATACGCAGTATTTT. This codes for CASSPLPGRGRTDTQYF.

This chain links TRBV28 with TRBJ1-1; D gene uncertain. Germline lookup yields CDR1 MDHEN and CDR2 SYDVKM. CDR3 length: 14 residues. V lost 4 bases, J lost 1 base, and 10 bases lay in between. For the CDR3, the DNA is TGTGCCAGCAGTTCCCCGGGAGGGAACACTGAAGCTTTCTTT. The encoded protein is CASSSPGGNTEAFF.

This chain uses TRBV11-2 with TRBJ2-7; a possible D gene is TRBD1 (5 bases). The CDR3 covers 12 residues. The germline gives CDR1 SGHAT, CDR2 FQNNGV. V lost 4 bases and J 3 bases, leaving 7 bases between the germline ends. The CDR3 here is CASSSQGYEQYF. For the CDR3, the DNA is TGTGCCAGCAGCTCCCAGGGCTACGAGCAGTACTTC.

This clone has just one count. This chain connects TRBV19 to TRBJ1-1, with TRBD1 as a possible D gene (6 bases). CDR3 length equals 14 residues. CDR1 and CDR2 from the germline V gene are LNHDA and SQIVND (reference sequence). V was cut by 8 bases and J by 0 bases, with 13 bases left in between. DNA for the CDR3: TGTGCCAGTCACATGGACAGCATGAACACTGAAGCTTTCTTT. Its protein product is CASHMDSMNTEAFF. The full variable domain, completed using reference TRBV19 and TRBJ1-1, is DGGITQSPKYLFRKEGQNVTLSCEQNLNHDAMYWYRQDPGQGLRLIYYSQIVNDFQKGDIAEGYSVSREKKESFPLTVTSAQKNPTAFYLCASHMDSMNTEAFFGQGTRLTVV.

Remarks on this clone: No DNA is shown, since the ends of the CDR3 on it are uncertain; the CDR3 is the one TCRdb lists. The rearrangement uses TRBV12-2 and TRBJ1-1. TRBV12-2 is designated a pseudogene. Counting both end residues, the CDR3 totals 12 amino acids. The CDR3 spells CASRLVAIGAFF.

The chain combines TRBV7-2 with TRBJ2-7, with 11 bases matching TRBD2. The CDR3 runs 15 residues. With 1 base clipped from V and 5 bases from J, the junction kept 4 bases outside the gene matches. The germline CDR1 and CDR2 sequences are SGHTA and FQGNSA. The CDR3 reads CASSLGTSGSNEQYF. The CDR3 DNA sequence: TGTGCCAGCAGCTTAGGGACTAGCGGGTCTAACGAGCAGTACTTC.

This chain's CDR3 is CAWSVRDSLYEQYF. CDR3 coding DNA: TGTGCCTGGAGTGTCCGAGACTCTCTCTACGAGCAGTACTTC. The rearrangement joins TRBV30 to TRBJ2-5; D call uncertain. The end of the DNA aligns better with TRBJ2-7, so the J call may be wrong. The CDR3 sequence is 14 residues long. Germline CDR1 and CDR2: GTSNPN and SVGIG (reference sequence).

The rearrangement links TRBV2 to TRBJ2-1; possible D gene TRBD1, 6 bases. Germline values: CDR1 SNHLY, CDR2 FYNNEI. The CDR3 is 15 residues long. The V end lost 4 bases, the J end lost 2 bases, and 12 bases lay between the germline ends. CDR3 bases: TGTGCCAGCAGTGTTCCGACAGGCCCCTACAATGAGCAGTTCTTC. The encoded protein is CASSVPTGPYNEQFF.

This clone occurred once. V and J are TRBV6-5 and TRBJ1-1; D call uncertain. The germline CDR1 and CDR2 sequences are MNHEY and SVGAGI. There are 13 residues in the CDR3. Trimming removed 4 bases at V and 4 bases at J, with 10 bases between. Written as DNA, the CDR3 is TGTGCCAGCAGTTTCGGACGGGGCACTGAAGCTTTCTTT. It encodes CASSFGRGTEAFF.

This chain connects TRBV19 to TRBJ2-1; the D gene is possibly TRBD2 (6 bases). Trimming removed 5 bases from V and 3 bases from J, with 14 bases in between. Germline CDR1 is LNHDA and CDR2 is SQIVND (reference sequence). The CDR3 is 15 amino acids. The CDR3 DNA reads TGTGCCAGTAGTGGCGCTAGCGTCAACTACAATGAGCAGTTCTTC. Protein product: CASSGASVNYNEQFF.

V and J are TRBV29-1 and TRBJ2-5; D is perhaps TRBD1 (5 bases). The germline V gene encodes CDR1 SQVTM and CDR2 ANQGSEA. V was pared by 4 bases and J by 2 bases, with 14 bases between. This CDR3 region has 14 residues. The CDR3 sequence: CSVGLPTAQETQYF. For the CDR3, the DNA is TGCAGCGTTGGCTTACCGACAGCGCAAGAGACCCAGTACTTC. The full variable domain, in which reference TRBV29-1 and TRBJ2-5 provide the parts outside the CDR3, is SAVISQKPSRDICQRGTSLTIQCQVDSQVTMMFWYRQQPGQSLTLIATANQGSEATYESGFVIDKFPISRPNLTFSTLTVSNMSPEDSSIYLCSVGLPTAQETQYFGPGTRLLVL.

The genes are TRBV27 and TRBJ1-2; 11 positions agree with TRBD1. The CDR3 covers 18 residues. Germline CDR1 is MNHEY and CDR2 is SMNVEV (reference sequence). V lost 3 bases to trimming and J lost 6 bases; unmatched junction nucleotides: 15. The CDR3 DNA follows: TGTGCCAGCAGTTTCGGGGAAGGGGACAGGGGGGTGGTCCATGGCTACACCTTC. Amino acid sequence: CASSFGEGDRGVVHGYTF.

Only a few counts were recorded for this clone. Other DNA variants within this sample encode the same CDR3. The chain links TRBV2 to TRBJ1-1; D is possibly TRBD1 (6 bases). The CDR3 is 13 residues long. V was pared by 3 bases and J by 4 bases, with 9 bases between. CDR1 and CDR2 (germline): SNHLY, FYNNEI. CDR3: CASSELGGTEAFF. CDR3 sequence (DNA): TGTGCCAGCAGTGAGTTAGGGGGCACTGAAGCTTTCTTT.

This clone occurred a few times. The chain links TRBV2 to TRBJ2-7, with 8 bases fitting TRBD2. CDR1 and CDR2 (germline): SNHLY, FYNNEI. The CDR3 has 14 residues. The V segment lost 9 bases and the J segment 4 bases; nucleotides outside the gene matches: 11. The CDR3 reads CASRGAGEWYEQYF. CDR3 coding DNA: TGTGCCAGTCGTGGAGCGGGAGAGTGGTACGAGCAGTACTTC.

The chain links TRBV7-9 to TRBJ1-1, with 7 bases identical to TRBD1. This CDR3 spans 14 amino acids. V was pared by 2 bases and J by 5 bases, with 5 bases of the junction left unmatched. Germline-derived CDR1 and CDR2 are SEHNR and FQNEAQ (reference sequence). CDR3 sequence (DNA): TGTGCCAGCAGCTTATCAGGGGGAGGAACTGAAGCTTTCTTT. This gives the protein CASSLSGGGTEAFF. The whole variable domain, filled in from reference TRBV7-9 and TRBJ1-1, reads DTGVSQNPRHKITKRGQNVTFRCDPISEHNRLYWYRQTLGQGPEFLTYFQNEAQLEKSRLLSDRFSAERPKGSFSTLEIQRTEQGDSAMYLCASSLSGGGTEAFFGQGTRLTVV.

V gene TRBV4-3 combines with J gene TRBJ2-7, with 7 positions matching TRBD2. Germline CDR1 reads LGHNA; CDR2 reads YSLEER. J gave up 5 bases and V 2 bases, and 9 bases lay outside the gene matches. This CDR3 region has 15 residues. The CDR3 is CASSQTSAYADEQYF. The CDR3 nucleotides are TGCGCCAGCAGCCAAACTAGCGCTTACGCCGACGAGCAGTACTTC.

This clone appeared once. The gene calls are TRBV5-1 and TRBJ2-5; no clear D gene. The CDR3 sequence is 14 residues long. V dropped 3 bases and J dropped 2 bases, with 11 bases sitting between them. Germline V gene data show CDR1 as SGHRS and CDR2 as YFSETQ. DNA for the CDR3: TGCGCCAGCAGCTCTCCGCGGAATCAAGAGACCCAGTACTTC. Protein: CASSSPRNQETQYF. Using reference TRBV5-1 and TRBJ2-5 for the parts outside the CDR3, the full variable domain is KAGVTQTPRYLIKTRGQQVTLSCSPISGHRSVSWYQQTPGQGLQFLFEYFSETQRNKGNFPGRFSGRQFSNSRSEMNVSTLELGDSALYLCASSSPRNQETQYFGPGTRLLVL.

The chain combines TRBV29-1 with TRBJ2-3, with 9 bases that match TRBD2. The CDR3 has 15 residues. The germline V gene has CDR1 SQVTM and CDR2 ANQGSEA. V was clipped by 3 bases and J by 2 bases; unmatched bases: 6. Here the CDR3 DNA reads TGCAGCGTTGACCGACTAGCGGAGAACACAGATACGCAGTATTTT. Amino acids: CSVDRLAENTDTQYF.

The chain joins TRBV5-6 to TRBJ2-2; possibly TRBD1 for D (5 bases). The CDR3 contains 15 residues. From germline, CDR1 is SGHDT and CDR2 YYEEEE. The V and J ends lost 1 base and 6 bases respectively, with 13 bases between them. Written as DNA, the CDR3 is TGTGCCAGCAGCTTGTTAGGACAACAAGCCGGGGAGCTGTTTTTT. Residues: CASSLLGQQAGELFF.

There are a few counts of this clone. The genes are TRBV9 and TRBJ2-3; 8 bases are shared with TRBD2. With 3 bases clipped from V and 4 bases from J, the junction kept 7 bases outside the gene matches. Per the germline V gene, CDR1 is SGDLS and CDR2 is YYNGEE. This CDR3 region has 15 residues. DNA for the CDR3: TGTGCCAGCAGCGATCTAGCGGGTGAGCCAGATACGCAGTATTTT. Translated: CASSDLAGEPDTQYF.